The present T cell receptor beta chain was sequenced within a study of blood T cell repertoires in COVID-19. Study context: The analysed material was cDNA or gDNA that came from T cells, B-cell-depleted T cells, or PBMCs.

Trimming pared 5 bases from V and 3 bases from J, leaving 10 bases between. The CDR3 has 14 residues. Germline CDR1 reads WNHNN; CDR2 reads SYGVQD (reference sequence). In the original processing: The authors estimated nucleated cell counts from reference gene primer amplification. Sequencing used immunoSEQ multiplex PCR; TCRdb keeps in-frame clones, though not all of them. That table supplies the V and J calls and clone size; D and trimming were determined from the DNA. The sample comprises some 34,000 clones, around 85% of which are singletons, and roughly 7% rests with the top ten. The specimen was peripheral blood. This chain links TRBV10-1 with TRBJ2-2; TRBD1 might be the D (5 bases). The sequence was obtained from a human donor in a cohort sampled during active COVID-19. DNA for the CDR3: TGCGCCAGCAGTAGCAGGGTGGACACCGGGGAGCTGTTTTTT. Its protein is CASSSRVDTGELFF.